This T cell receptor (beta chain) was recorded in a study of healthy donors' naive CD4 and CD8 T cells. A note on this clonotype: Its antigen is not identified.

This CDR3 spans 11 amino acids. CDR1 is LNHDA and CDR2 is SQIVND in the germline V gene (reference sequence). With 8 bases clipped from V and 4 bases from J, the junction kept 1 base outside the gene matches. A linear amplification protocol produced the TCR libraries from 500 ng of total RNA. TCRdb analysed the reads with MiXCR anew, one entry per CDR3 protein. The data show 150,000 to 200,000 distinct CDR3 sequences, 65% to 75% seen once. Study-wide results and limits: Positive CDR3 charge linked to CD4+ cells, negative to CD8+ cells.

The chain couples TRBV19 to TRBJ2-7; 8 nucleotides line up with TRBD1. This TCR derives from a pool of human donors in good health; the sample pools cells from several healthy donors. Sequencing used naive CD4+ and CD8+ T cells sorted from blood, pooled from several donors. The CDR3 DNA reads TGTGCCAGTGGACAGGGATACGAGCAGTACTTC. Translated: CASGQGYEQYF.